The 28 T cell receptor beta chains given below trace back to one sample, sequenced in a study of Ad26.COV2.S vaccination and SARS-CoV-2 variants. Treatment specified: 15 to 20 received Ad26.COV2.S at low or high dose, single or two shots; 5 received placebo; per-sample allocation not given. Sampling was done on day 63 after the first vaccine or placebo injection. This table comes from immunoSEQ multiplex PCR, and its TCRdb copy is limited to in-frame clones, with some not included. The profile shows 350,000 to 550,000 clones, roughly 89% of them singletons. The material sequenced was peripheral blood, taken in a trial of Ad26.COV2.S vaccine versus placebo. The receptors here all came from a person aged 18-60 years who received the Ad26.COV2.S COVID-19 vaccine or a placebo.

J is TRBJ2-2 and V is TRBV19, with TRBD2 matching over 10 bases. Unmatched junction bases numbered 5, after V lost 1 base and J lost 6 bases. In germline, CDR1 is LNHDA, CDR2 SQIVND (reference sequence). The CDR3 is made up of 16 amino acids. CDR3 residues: CASSIVLAGEPGELFF. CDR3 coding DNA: TGTGCCAGTAGTATAGTCCTAGCGGGAGAGCCCGGGGAGCTGTTTTTT.

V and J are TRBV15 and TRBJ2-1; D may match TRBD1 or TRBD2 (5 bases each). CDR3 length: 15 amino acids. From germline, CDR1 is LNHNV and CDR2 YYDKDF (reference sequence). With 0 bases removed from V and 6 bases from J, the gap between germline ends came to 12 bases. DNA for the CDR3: TGTGCCACCAGCAGAGATTTGGGACGGTTCAATGAGCAGTTCTTC. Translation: CATSRDLGRFNEQFF. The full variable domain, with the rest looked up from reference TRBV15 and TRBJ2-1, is DAMVIQNPRYQVTQFGKPVTLSCSQTLNHNVMYWYQQKSSQAPKLLFHYYDKDFNNEADTPDNFQSRRPNTSFCFLDIRSPGLGDTAMYLCATSRDLGRFNEQFFGPGTRLTVL.

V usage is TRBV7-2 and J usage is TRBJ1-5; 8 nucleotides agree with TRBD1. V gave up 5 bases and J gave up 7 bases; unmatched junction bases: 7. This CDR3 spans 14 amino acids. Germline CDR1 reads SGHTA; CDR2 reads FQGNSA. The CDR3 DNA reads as TGTGCCAGCAGCCCTAGACAGGGGTTCCAGCCCCAGCATTTT. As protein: CASSPRQGFQPQHF.

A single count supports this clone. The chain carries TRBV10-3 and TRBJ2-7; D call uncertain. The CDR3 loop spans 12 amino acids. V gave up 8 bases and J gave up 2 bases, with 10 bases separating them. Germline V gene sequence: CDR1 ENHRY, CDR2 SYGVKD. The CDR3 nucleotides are TGTGCCATCTCGGCCACCACCTACGAGCAGTACGTC. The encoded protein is CAISATTYEQYV.

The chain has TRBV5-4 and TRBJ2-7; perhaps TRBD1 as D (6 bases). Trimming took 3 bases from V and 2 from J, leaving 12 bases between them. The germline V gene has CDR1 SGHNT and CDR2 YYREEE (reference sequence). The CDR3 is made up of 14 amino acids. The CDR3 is CASSSRDTTYEQYV. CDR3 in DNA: TGTGCCAGCAGCTCCCGGGACACTACCTACGAGCAGTACGTC.

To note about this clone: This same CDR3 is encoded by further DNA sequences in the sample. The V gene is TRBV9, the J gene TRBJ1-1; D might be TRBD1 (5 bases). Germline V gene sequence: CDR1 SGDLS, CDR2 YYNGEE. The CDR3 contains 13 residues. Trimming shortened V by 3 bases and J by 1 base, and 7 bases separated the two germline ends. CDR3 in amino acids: CASSAGGNTEAFF. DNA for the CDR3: TGTGCCAGCAGCGCGGGGGGGAACACTGAAGCTTTCTTT.

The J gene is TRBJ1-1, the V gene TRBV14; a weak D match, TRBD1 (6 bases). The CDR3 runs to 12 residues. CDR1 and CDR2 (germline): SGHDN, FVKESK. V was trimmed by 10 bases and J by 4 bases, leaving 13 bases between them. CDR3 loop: CATMQGGTEAFF. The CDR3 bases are TGTGCCACCATGCAAGGGGGCACTGAAGCTTTCTTT.

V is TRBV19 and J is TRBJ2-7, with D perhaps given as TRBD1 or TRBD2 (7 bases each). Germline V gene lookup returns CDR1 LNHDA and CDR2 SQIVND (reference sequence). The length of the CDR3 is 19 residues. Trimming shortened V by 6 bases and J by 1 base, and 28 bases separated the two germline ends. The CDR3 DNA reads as TGTGCCAGTAGGGGAGGGGGCAGATTATTAACCCGAACTTCCTACGAGCAGTACGTC. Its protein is CASRGGGRLLTRTSYEQYV.

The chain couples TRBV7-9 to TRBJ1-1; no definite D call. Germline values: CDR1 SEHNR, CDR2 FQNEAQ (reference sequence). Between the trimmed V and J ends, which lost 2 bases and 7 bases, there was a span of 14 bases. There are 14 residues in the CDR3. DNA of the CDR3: TGTGCCAGCAGCTTATTGGTTGGGCGGGTTGAAGCTTTCTTT. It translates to CASSLLVGRVEAFF.

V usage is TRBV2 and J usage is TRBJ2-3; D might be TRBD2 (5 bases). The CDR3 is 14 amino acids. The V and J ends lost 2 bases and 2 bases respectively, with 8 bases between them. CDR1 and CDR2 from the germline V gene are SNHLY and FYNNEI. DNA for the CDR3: TGTGCCAGCAGTGAATGGACTCCCACAGATACGCAGTATTTT. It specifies CASSEWTPTDTQYF.

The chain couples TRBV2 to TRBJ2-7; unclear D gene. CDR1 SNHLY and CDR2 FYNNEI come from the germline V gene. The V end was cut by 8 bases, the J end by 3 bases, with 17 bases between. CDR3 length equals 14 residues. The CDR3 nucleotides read TGTGCCAGCTGCCTGACCCCAGGAGACTACGAGCAGTACGTC. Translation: CASCLTPGDYEQYV.

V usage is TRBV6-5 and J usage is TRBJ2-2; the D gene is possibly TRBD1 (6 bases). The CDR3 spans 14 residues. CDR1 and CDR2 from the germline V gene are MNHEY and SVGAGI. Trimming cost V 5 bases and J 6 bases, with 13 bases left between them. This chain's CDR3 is CASSTNRVPGELFF. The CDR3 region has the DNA TGTGCCAGCAGTACAAACAGGGTTCCCGGGGAGCTGTTTTTT.

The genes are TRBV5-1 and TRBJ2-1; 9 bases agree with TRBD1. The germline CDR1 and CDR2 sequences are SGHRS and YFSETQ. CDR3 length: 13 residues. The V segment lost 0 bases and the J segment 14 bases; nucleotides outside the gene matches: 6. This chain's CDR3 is CASSLGARDREFF. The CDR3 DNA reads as TGCGCCAGCAGCTTGGGTGCCCGGGACAGGGAGTTCTTC.

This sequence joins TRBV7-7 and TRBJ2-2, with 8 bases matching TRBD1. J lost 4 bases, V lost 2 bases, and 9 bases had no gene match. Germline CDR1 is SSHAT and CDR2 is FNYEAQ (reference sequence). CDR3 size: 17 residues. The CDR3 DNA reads TGTGCCAGCAGCTTAAGGACAGGGATCGGGATCACCGGGGAGCTGTTTTTT. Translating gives CASSLRTGIGITGELFF.

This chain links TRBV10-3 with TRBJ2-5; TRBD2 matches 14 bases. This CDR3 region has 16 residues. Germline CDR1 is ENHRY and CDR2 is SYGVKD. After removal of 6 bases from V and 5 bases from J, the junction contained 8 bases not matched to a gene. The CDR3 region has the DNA TGTGCCATCAGCCCCGGACTAGCGGGGGGAAGGGAGACCCAGTACTTC. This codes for CAISPGLAGGRETQYF.

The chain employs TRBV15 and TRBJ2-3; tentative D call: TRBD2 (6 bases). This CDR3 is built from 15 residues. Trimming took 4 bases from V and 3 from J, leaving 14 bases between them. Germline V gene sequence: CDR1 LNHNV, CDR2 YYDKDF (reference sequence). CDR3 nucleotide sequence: TGTGCCACCAGCACCCGGGAGATAGTGACAGATACGCAGTATTTT. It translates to CATSTREIVTDTQYF.

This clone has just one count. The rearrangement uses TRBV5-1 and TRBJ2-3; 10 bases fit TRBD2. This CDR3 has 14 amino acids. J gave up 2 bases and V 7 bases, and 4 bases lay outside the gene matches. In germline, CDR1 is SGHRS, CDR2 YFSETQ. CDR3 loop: CASLAGASTDTQYF. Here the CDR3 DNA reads TGCGCCAGCCTAGCGGGGGCCTCCACAGATACGCAGTATTTT. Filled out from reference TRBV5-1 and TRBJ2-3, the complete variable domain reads KAGVTQTPRYLIKTRGQQVTLSCSPISGHRSVSWYQQTPGQGLQFLFEYFSETQRNKGNFPGRFSGRQFSNSRSEMNVSTLELGDSALYLCASLAGASTDTQYFGPGTRLTVL.

The CDR3 DNA reads as TGTGCCAGCTCATCCGGACAGGGCGGTTGGACTGAAGCTTTCTTT. Translation: CASSSGQGGWTEAFF. The V gene is TRBV18, the J gene TRBJ1-1; 8 bases map to TRBD1. The V gene end was trimmed by 5 bases and the J gene end by 5 bases; junction bases not matched to a gene: 10. CDR1 and CDR2 (germline): KGHSH, LQKENI. The CDR3 covers 15 residues.

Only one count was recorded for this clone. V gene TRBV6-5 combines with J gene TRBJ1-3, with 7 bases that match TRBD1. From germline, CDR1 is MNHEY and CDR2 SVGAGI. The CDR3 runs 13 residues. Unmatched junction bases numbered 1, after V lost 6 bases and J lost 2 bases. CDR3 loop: CASSDRAGNTIYF. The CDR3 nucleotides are TGTGCCAGCAGCGACAGGGCTGGAAACACCATATATTTT.

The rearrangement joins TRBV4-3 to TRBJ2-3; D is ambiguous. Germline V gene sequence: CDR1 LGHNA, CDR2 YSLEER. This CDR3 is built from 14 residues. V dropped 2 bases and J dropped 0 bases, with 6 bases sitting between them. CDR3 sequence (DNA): TGCGCCAGCAGCCAATCGACCAGCACAGATACGCAGTATTTT. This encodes CASSQSTSTDTQYF.

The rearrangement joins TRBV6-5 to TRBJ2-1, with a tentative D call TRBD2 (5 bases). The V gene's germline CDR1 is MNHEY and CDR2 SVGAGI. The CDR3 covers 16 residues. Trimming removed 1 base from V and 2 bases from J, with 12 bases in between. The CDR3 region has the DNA TGTGCCAGCAGTTACTTTACCGGACTCGCCTACAATGAGCAGTTCTTC. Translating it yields CASSYFTGLAYNEQFF.

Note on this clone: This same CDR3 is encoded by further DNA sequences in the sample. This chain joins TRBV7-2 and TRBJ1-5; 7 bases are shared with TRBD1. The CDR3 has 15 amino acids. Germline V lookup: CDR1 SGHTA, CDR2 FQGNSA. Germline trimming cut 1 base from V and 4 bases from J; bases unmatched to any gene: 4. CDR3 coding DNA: TGTGCCAGCAGCTTAGGGACAGGTTTTAATCAGCCCCAGCATTTT. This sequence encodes CASSLGTGFNQPQHF.

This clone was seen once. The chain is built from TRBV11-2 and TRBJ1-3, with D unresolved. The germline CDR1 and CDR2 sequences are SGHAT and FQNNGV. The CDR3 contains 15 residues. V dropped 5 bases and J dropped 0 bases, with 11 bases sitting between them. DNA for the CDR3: TGTGCCAGCAGCACCCTGACCTTCTCTGGAAACACCATATATTTT. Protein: CASSTLTFSGNTIYF.

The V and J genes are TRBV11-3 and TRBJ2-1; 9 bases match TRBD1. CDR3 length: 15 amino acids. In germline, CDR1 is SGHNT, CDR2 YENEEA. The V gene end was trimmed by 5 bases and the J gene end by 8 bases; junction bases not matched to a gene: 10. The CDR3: CASSPQTGGFYEQFF. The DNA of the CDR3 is TGTGCCAGCAGCCCTCAGACAGGGGGGTTCTATGAGCAGTTCTTC.

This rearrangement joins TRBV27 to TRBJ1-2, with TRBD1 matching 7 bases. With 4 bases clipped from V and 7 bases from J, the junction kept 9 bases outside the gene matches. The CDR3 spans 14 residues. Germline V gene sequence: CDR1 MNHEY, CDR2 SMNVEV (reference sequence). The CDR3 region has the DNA TGTGCCAGCAGTTGGACAGGTCCCGGCTCTGGCTACACCTTC. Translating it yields CASSWTGPGSGYTF.

The CDR3 is CASSVGGQGYTF. DNA for the CDR3: TGTGCCAGCAGTGTCGGGGGACAGGGCTACACCTTC. The chain uses TRBV28 and TRBJ1-2; TRBD1 aligns across 7 bases. This CDR3 contains 12 residues. Trimming removed 5 bases from V and 8 bases from J; junction bases left unmatched: 5. CDR1 and CDR2 (germline): MDHEN, SYDVKM.

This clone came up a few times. The CDR3: CASGLGLAGVFEQFF. The DNA for the CDR3 is TGTGCTAGTGGTTTGGGACTAGCGGGAGTTTTTGAGCAGTTCTTC. The chain has TRBV12-5 and TRBJ2-1, with 12 positions matching TRBD2. The CDR3 runs 15 residues. Per the germline V gene, CDR1 is LGHNT and CDR2 is FRNRAP. The trim removed 1 base at V and 9 bases at J, leaving 4 bases unmatched.

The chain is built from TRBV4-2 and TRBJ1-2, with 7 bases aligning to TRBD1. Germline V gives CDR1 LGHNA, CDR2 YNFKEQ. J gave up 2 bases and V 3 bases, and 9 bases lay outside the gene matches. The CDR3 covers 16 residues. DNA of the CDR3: TGTGCCAGCAGCCAGGACCCAGTAGGGGGCAACTATGGCTACACCTTC. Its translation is CASSQDPVGGNYGYTF.